This T cell receptor beta chain was found in a study of Ad26.COV2.S vaccination and SARS-CoV-2 variants. Regarding the study as a whole: People given the vaccine had a wider spike-specific TCR breadth than placebo recipients did. Responses of spike-specific T cells (both CD8+ and CD4+) reportedly showed substantial breadth after vaccination.

Of note for this clone: Its antigen is currently unknown.

Treatment described: some 20 received Ad26.COV2.S at low or high dose, single or two shots; roughly 5 received placebo; per-sample allocation not given. Day 63 after the first vaccine or placebo injection was the time point for sampling. Vaccination employed an Ad26 vector expressing the Wuhan-strain SARS-CoV-2 spike. TCRdb's copy holds only in-frame clones and misses some; the assay was immunoSEQ multiplex PCR. The sample lists about 320,000 clones; over 80% were seen once. The source was peripheral blood, collected in a trial of Ad26.COV2.S vaccine versus placebo. The receptor comes from a person aged 18-65 years who received the Ad26.COV2.S COVID-19 vaccine or a placebo.

CDR3 loop: CASSQDAAATGELFF. The CDR3 nucleotides are TGTGCCAGCAGCCAAGATGCTGCCGCCACCGGGGAGCTGTTTTTT. The V call is TRBV3-1 (or the pseudogene TRBV3-2), the J call TRBJ2-2; D gene uncertain. From germline, CDR1 is LGHDT and CDR2 YNNKEL (reference sequence). There are 15 residues in the CDR3. The V gene lost 0 bases and the J gene lost 4 bases, with 9 bases spanning the gap.